The rows below give T cell receptor beta chains drawn from one sample of a study of blood T cells in healthy people across ages. MiXCR, applied by TCRdb to the 5' RACE reads, yields one record per CDR3 protein. The sample has 950,000 to 1,200,000 distinct CDR3 sequences; approximately 38% are singletons. The sample comprised blood. All receptors come from a man between 18 and 29 years old in good health. Each CDR3 is given with its conserved first and last residue. A D gene is named only where the DNA matches it firmly. Rows give clone size only sometimes, using once, few, many, or a class for an expanded clone.

NA,TRBJ2-5,TRBV7-2,NA,TGTGCCAGCAGCTTAGCCTTTGACAGTCAAGAGACCCAGTACTTC,CASSLAFDSQETQYF
NA,TRBJ2-4,TRBV4-1,NA,TGCGCCAGCAGCCAAGTTTCCAGGGGTAGAGGAAACATTCAGTACTTC,CASSQVSRGRGNIQYF
NA,TRBJ2-1,TRBV3-1,NA,TGTGCCAGCAGCCAAGAGGCAGGAGCACCCTACAATGAGCAGTTCTTC,CASSQEAGAPYNEQFF
NA,TRBJ2-3,TRBV7-2,NA,TGTGCCAGCAGCTTAGGCAGGGTTGCAGATACGCAGTATTTT,CASSLGRVADTQYF
TRBD1,TRBJ2-7,TRBV5-1,NA,TGCGCCAGCCGCGGCGAACCTGGGACAGCTTACGAGCAGTACTTC,CASRGEPGTAYEQYF
NA,TRBJ2-3,TRBV4-1,NA,TGCGCCAGCAGCCAAGATTTCGGCGGGGCCCTGGATACGCAGTATTTT,CASSQDFGGALDTQYF
TRBD2,TRBJ2-2,TRBV25-1,NA,TGTGCCAGCAGTGAATTAGCGGGGCTCGACAGGGGGGAGCTGTTTTTT,CASSELAGLDRGELFF
TRBD1,TRBJ2-1,TRBV2,many,TGTGCCAGCAGTGAGGGCGACAGGGTTAAGGTGGTGCAGTTCTTC,CASSEGDRVKVVQFF
NA,TRBJ2-3,TRBV12-3/TRBV12-4,many,TGTGCCAGCAGAAAACAGGGCGTAAGCACAGATACGCAGTATTTT,CASRKQGVSTDTQYF
NA,TRBJ1-1,TRBV6-1,NA,TGTGCCAGTGGCCGAGGGGATAACACTGAAGCTTTCTTT,CASGRGDNTEAFF
NA,TRBJ2-2,TRBV6-4,NA,TGTGCCAGCAGTGACTATGGGGTAATGAACACCGGGGAGCTGTTTTTT,CASSDYGVMNTGELFF